What follows are 27 T cell receptor beta chains derived from one specimen sequenced in a study of blood T cell repertoires in COVID-19. Using immunoSEQ multiplex PCR, the repertoire was profiled, and TCRdb retains in-frame clones only, with some absent. The table has more than 300,000 clones, 90% seen once; the top ten hold around 3.9%. Sequencing was carried out using PBMCs or T cells enriched from blood (not recorded which). These receptors were taken from a woman aged 25 to 39 who had been exposed to COVID-19.

The chain links TRBV27 to TRBJ2-3; D unclear. V dropped 2 bases and J dropped 2 bases, with 8 bases sitting between them. The CDR3 extends over 14 amino acids. The germline CDR1 and CDR2 sequences are MNHEY and SMNVEV (reference sequence). This CDR3 is CASSLAVATDTQYF. As DNA, the CDR3 is TGTGCCAGCAGTTTAGCGGTAGCCACAGATACGCAGTATTTT.

The chain links TRBV5-1 to TRBJ2-1; possibly TRBD1 for D (6 bases). Trimming left V 0 bases short and J 8 bases short, with 15 bases between. Germline V lookup: CDR1 SGHRS, CDR2 YFSETQ. The CDR3 is 15 residues long. The CDR3 bases are TGCGCCAGCAGCTTGGTAACAGGGATATTGGATGAGCAGTTCTTC. Translation: CASSLVTGILDEQFF.

With respect to this clone: The sample holds other DNA sequences that translate to the same CDR3. The chain joins TRBV3-1 (or the pseudogene TRBV3-2) to TRBJ1-2; no definite D call. The V gene lost 0 bases and the J gene lost 5 bases, with 4 bases spanning the gap. The CDR3 has 12 amino acids. Germline values: CDR1 LGHDT, CDR2 YNNKEL (reference sequence). CDR3 DNA sequence: TGTGCCAGCAGCCAAGATTTATATGGCTACACCTTC. Translation gives CASSQDLYGYTF.

J is TRBJ1-2 and V is TRBV4-1; 7 bases are shared with TRBD1. Germline-derived CDR1 and CDR2 are MGHRA and YSYEKL. Trimming cost V 8 bases and J 4 bases; bases outside gene matches: 13. This CDR3 comprises 15 residues. DNA for the CDR3: TGCGCCAGCTCTTCAAAGCAACAGGGGTCCTATGGCTACACCTTC. Translation: CASSSKQQGSYGYTF.

The CDR3 sequence is CASSPVGGGALDTQYF. The CDR3 region has the DNA TGTGCCAGCAGCCCCGTGGGGGGGGGAGCCCTAGATACGCAGTATTTT. This sequence joins TRBV7-2 and TRBJ2-3; the match to TRBD2 covers 7 bases. This CDR3 has 16 residues. The germline CDR1 and CDR2 sequences are SGHTA and FQGNSA. The J segment lost 5 bases and the V segment lost 5 bases, leaving 13 bases of the junction unmatched.

This clone was recorded once. The V call is TRBV10-3, the J call TRBJ1-1; 9 bases agree with TRBD1. Looked up from germline, CDR1 is ENHRY and CDR2 is SYGVKD. V lost 3 bases, J lost 0 bases, and 8 bases stayed unmatched. CDR3 size: 17 residues. The CDR3 coding sequence is TGTGCCATCAGTGATCCCGGGACAGGGTGGATGAACACTGAAGCTTTCTTT. This gives the protein CAISDPGTGWMNTEAFF.

V is TRBV13 and J is TRBJ2-7; the D is unclear. CDR1 and CDR2 from the germline V gene are PRHDT and FYEKMQ (reference sequence). CDR3 length equals 15 residues. V was pared by 2 bases and J by 0 bases, with 11 bases between. The CDR3 DNA sequence: TGTGCCAGCAGCTTATACCCCGACACCTCCTACGAGCAGTACTTC. Translated, it gives CASSLYPDTSYEQYF. Looking up the rest from reference TRBV13 and TRBJ2-7 gives the full variable domain: AAGVIQSPRHLIKEKRETATLKCYPIPRHDTVYWYQQGPGQDPQFLISFYEKMQSDKGSIPDRFSAQQFSDYHSELNMSSLELGDSALYFCASSLYPDTSYEQYFGPGTRLTVT.

V is TRBV4-3 and J is TRBJ2-1; TRBD2 matches 7 bases. The germline V gene has CDR1 LGHNA and CDR2 YSLEER. Trimming removed 4 bases from V and 2 bases from J; junction bases left unmatched: 2. CDR3 length equals 14 residues. CDR3 DNA sequence: TGCGCCAGCAGCCGCGGGGGACCCTACAATGAGCAGTTCTTC. It specifies CASSRGGPYNEQFF.

V is TRBV4-2 and J is TRBJ1-1; D uncertain. The V end lost 0 bases, the J end lost 3 bases, and 17 bases lay between the germline ends. This CDR3 spans 17 amino acids. Germline V gene data show CDR1 as LGHNA and CDR2 as YNFKEQ. CDR3 sequence (DNA): TGTGCCAGCAGCCAAGATAGCAGAACGGCTCGGTACACTGAAGCTTTCTTT. Translated, it gives CASSQDSRTARYTEAFF.

This chain links TRBV7-2 with TRBJ1-4; 11 bases match TRBD1. There are 18 residues in the CDR3. With V trimmed by 1 base and J by 4 bases, 8 bases remained unmatched. Germline V gives CDR1 SGHTA, CDR2 FQGNSA. CDR3 sequence: CASSLERDRGYRNEKLFF. CDR3 nucleotides: TGTGCCAGCAGCTTAGAAAGGGACAGGGGGTACCGTAATGAAAAACTGTTTTTT.

This clone has just one count. The gene calls are TRBV6-5 and TRBJ1-5; perhaps TRBD1 as D (6 bases). This CDR3 contains 15 residues. V lost 8 bases to trimming and J lost 7 bases, with 21 bases between them. Germline loops: CDR1 MNHEY, CDR2 SVGAGI. CDR3 loop: CASLAGVGGSQPQHF. CDR3 bases: TGTGCCAGCTTAGCCGGGGTAGGGGGATCCCAGCCCCAGCATTTT.

This clone was counted a single time. The chain recombines TRBV5-6 with TRBJ1-2; possibly TRBD1 for D (5 bases). CDR3 size: 11 residues. V gave up 2 bases and J gave up 8 bases, with 7 bases separating them. The germline gives CDR1 SGHDT, CDR2 YYEEEE. CDR3: CASSLGAGYTF. The CDR3 DNA is TGTGCCAGCAGCTTAGGGGCCGGCTACACCTTC.

This rearrangement joins TRBV5-1 to TRBJ1-2; 9 positions agree with TRBD1. This CDR3 comprises 16 residues. Germline lookup yields CDR1 SGHRS and CDR2 YFSETQ. V trimming: 4 bases; J trimming: 8 bases; junction bases outside the gene matches: 15. This CDR3 reads CASSPEIRQGVDGYTF. The CDR3, as DNA: TGCGCCAGCAGCCCAGAAATAAGACAGGGGGTCGACGGCTACACCTTC.

This rearrangement joins TRBV10-1 to TRBJ1-3; D is undetermined. Germline CDR1 is WNHNN and CDR2 is SYGVQD (reference sequence). This CDR3 is 16 amino acids long. V lost 0 bases and J lost 0, with 9 bases in between. The CDR3 DNA is TGCGCCAGCAGTGAGTCGGCCTTCAGCTCTGGAAACACCATATATTTT. As protein: CASSESAFSSGNTIYF.

The rearrangement links TRBV27 to TRBJ2-7; 9 nucleotides match TRBD1. Looked up from germline, CDR1 is MNHEY and CDR2 is SMNVEV (reference sequence). Losses at the gene ends were 6 bases for V and 2 bases for J; bases not matched to a gene: 14. The CDR3 loop spans 17 amino acids. The CDR3 reads CASRRGTGRVGTYEQYF. The CDR3 nucleotides read TGTGCCAGCAGAAGGGGGACAGGGAGGGTGGGAACCTACGAGCAGTACTTC.

This chain links TRBV18 with TRBJ2-3, with D possibly TRBD1 on 5 matching bases. The CDR3 spans 16 residues. Germline CDR1 is KGHSH and CDR2 is LQKENI. V was trimmed by 0 bases and J by 4 bases, leaving 14 bases between them. This CDR3 is CASSPPGRYGADTQYF. DNA of the CDR3: TGTGCCAGCTCACCACCGGGGCGATATGGGGCAGATACGCAGTATTTT.

The genes are TRBV10-3 and TRBJ2-1, with 13 bases matching TRBD2. Germline V gene data show CDR1 as ENHRY and CDR2 as SYGVKD. The CDR3 has 13 residues. The V segment lost 8 bases and the J segment 6 bases; nucleotides outside the gene matches: 1. This CDR3 is CAIGLAGANEQFF. The CDR3, as DNA: TGTGCCATCGGACTAGCGGGGGCCAATGAGCAGTTCTTC.

This chain uses TRBV3-1 (or the pseudogene TRBV3-2) with TRBJ1-4; weak D call: TRBD1 (6 bases). CDR3 length: 15 residues. V was clipped by 5 bases and J by 2 bases, with 12 bases between them. Looked up from germline, CDR1 is LGHDT and CDR2 is YNNKEL (reference sequence). CDR3 amino acids: CASSNGTFTNEKLFF. DNA of the CDR3: TGTGCCAGCAGCAACGGGACATTCACTAATGAAAAACTGTTTTTT.

The chain carries TRBV4-3 and TRBJ2-1; D uncertain. In germline, CDR1 is LGHNA, CDR2 YSLEER. The CDR3 is made up of 15 amino acids. V lost 1 base and J lost 6, with 13 bases in between. The CDR3 coding sequence is TGCGCCAGCAGCCAAGGGCTTAGTACGGGCAATGAGCAGTTCTTC. Its translation: CASSQGLSTGNEQFF.

The chain couples TRBV19 to TRBJ2-2; D ambiguous. The CDR3 runs to 12 residues. V was trimmed by 6 bases and J by 3 bases, leaving 5 bases between them. CDR1 and CDR2 (germline): LNHDA, SQIVND (reference sequence). The CDR3, as DNA: TGTGCCAGTAGACTTTACACCGGGGAGCTGTTTTTT. This translates into CASRLYTGELFF.

The chain combines TRBV3-1 (or the pseudogene TRBV3-2) with TRBJ2-3; 9 nucleotides agree with TRBD1. There are 13 residues in the CDR3. In germline, CDR1 is LGHDT, CDR2 YNNKEL (reference sequence). V was pared by 7 bases and J by 5 bases, with 4 bases of the junction left unmatched. The CDR3 sequence is CASKDRGRDTQYF. CDR3 DNA: TGTGCCAGCAAGGACAGGGGAAGAGATACGCAGTATTTT.

CDR3 sequence (DNA): TGCGCCAGCAGCCAAGTGGGGACAGGGGGGGATTCACCCCTCCACTTT. Protein product: CASSQVGTGGDSPLHF. This chain uses TRBV4-1 with TRBJ1-6; 11 nucleotides align to TRBD1. The germline CDR1 and CDR2 sequences are MGHRA and YSYEKL. The V and J ends lost 1 base and 8 bases, in that order; junction bases with no gene match: 4. The CDR3 contains 16 residues.

This clone has just one count. The J gene is TRBJ1-2, the V gene TRBV25-1, with a possible D match to TRBD1 (5 bases). CDR1 and CDR2 from the germline V gene are MGHDK and SYGVNS. Trimming took 3 bases from V and 4 from J, leaving 12 bases between them. This CDR3 is built from 14 residues. The CDR3 DNA reads as TGTGCCAGCAGTGACTTTGGGACTACCTATGGCTACACCTTC. Its translation: CASSDFGTTYGYTF.

The rearrangement uses TRBV27 and TRBJ1-1; 8 nucleotides match TRBD1. CDR3 length equals 19 residues. Germline V lookup: CDR1 MNHEY, CDR2 SMNVEV (reference sequence). V shed 0 bases and J 0 bases; nucleotides not matched to a gene: 12. CDR3 DNA sequence: TGTGCCAGCAGTTTATCTTGGGACAGGCAATTCCTTATGAACACTGAAGCTTTCTTT. Translating it yields CASSLSWDRQFLMNTEAFF.

V is TRBV18 and J is TRBJ1-3; D possibly corresponds to TRBD1 (5 bases). Germline CDR1 KGHSH, CDR2 LQKENI. The CDR3 has 16 residues. V was trimmed by 1 base and J by 3 bases, leaving 13 bases between them. The CDR3: CASSPRIGAIGNTIYF. In DNA, the CDR3 is TGTGCCAGCTCACCACGGATAGGGGCGATTGGAAACACCATATATTTT.

CDR3 sequence reads: CASSTHGTSGARYNEQFF. The CDR3 DNA reads as TGTGCCAGCAGCACCCACGGGACTAGCGGGGCCCGCTACAATGAGCAGTTCTTC. The chain employs TRBV7-3 and TRBJ2-1, with TRBD2 matching 13 bases. The CDR3 loop spans 18 amino acids. V lost 5 bases, J lost 3 bases, and 10 bases stayed unmatched. Per the germline V gene, CDR1 is SGHTA and CDR2 is FQGTGA. The variable domain in full, with the rest retrieved from reference TRBV7-3 and TRBJ2-1, is GAGVSQTPSNKVTEKGKYVELRCDPISGHTALYWYRQSLGQGPEFLIYFQGTGAADDSGLPNDRFFAVRPEGSVSTLKIQRTERGDSAVYLCASSTHGTSGARYNEQFFGPGTRLTVL.

This clone came up a few times. The chain carries TRBV7-2 and TRBJ2-7; 11 bases are a match to TRBD2. The V segment lost 3 bases and the J segment 4 bases; nucleotides outside the gene matches: 5. The CDR3 totals 15 residues. Germline V gene sequence: CDR1 SGHTA, CDR2 FQGNSA. This CDR3 is CASSLGTSGWYEQYF. CDR3 coding DNA: TGTGCCAGCAGCTTGGGGACTAGCGGATGGTACGAGCAGTACTTC.